The clone carrying this TCR beta chain was observed a handful of times. Trimming pared 6 bases from V and 1 base from J, leaving 10 bases between. The CDR3 loop spans 13 amino acids. Per germline, CDR1 SGHRS and CDR2 YFSETQ. This entry belongs to a study of blood T cells in healthy people across ages. The authors ran a second PCR of 7 to 11 cycles using a sample-barcoded 5' primer and a J-beta primer mix. Samples each returned at least 2.5 million CDR3-containing paired-end reads. TCRdb reanalysed the 5' RACE reads using MiXCR and keeps one entry per CDR3 protein. Of about 760,000 distinct CDR3 sequences listed, around three fifths were seen once; the top ten hold 20% to 30%.

The chain has TRBV5-1 and TRBJ2-5, with D uncertain. The sample taken for sequencing was blood. The sequence was obtained from a man aged 35 to 55 in good health. The DNA for the CDR3 is TGCGCCAGCACCCCCTCCCCCCAAGAGACCCAGTACTTC. Its protein is CASTPSPQETQYF.